The next 31 T cell receptor beta chains were all read from a single sample in a study of blood T cell repertoires in COVID-19 (dated by TCRdb to 2020 to 2022). Library prep was done by the immunoSEQ multiplex PCR assay. TCRdb holds this immuneACCESS table with in-frame rearrangements only. Some clones are missing; in checked studies, unresolved V genes explain under half, and the rest has no known cause. This sample holds under 20,000 clones; roughly 82% were observed only once. About a fifth of the sample belongs to the ten largest clones. The sequenced sample consisted of peripheral blood. Every receptor here comes from an elderly man with active COVID-19.

This rearrangement joins TRBV7-2 to TRBJ2-3; 8 nucleotides line up with TRBD1. The J segment lost 2 bases and the V segment lost 0 bases, leaving 1 base of the junction unmatched. CDR3 length equals 15 residues. Germline CDR1 is SGHTA and CDR2 is FQGNSA. The CDR3, as DNA: TGTGCCAGCAGCTTAGCGGGACAGGTCACAGATACGCAGTATTTT. Its translation is CASSLAGQVTDTQYF.

The chain links TRBV28 to TRBJ2-1, with TRBD2 matching over 8 bases. This CDR3 comprises 15 residues. Trimming removed 8 bases from V and 6 bases from J; junction bases left unmatched: 12. Germline CDR1 is MDHEN and CDR2 is SYDVKM. The CDR3 nucleotides are TGTGCCAGCTCTGGGGGGCGGGAGGAACTCAATGAGCAGTTCTTC. This sequence encodes CASSGGREELNEQFF.

The chain couples TRBV2 to TRBJ2-1, with a tentative D call TRBD2 (6 bases). Trimming removed 2 bases at V and 5 bases at J, with 13 bases between. This CDR3 has 15 residues. Germline V lookup: CDR1 SNHLY, CDR2 FYNNEI. For the CDR3, the DNA is TGTGCCAGCAGTGAAAGAGAGTCTAGCGACAATGAGCAGTTCTTC. This gives the protein CASSERESSDNEQFF.

This clone was counted between two and nine times. V usage is TRBV28 and J usage is TRBJ2-7; 9 bases agree with TRBD1. Trimming removed 5 bases from V and 7 bases from J; junction bases left unmatched: 12. The CDR3 sequence is 15 residues long. The V gene's germline CDR1 is MDHEN and CDR2 SYDVKM. DNA of the CDR3: TGTGCCAGCAGTCCTCCGACAGGGGGGTCGCTTGAGCAGTACTTC. Translated, it gives CASSPPTGGSLEQYF.

This clone turned up a few times. The rearrangement uses TRBV5-4 and TRBJ2-7; 7 nucleotides match TRBD1. CDR1 is SGHNT and CDR2 is YYREEE in the germline V gene (reference sequence). The CDR3 has 15 residues. V shed 3 bases and J 0 bases; nucleotides not matched to a gene: 6. CDR3 bases: TGTGCCAGCAGCTCCCGGGACAGCAGCTCCTACGAGCAGTACTTC. Translating gives CASSSRDSSSYEQYF. The full variable domain, in which reference TRBV5-4 and TRBJ2-7 provide the parts outside the CDR3, is ETGVTQSPTHLIKTRGQQVTLRCSSQSGHNTVSWYQQALGQGPQFIFQYYREEENGRGNFPPRFSGLQFPNYSSELNVNALELDDSALYLCASSSRDSSSYEQYFGPGTRLTVT.

The gene calls are TRBV30 and TRBJ1-6; 7 bases map to TRBD1. From germline, CDR1 is GTSNPN and CDR2 SVGIG (reference sequence). V shed 8 bases, J shed 5 bases, and the junction held 6 bases outside the gene matches. The CDR3 contains 13 residues. The CDR3 reads CARGGGNNSPLHF. The DNA for the CDR3 is TGTGCCAGAGGGGGCGGGAATAATTCACCCCTCCACTTT. The entire variable domain, with the rest obtained from reference TRBV30 and TRBJ1-6, is as follows: SQTIHQWPATLVQPVGSPLSLECTVEGTSNPNLYWYRQAAGRGLQLLFYSVGIGQISSEVPQNLSASRPQDRQFILSSKKLLLSDSGFYLCARGGGNNSPLHFGNGTRLTVT.

The chain carries TRBV5-4 and TRBJ2-3; 12 bases are a match to TRBD2. V shed 4 bases, J shed 2 bases, and the junction held 2 bases outside the gene matches. The germline V gene has CDR1 SGHNT and CDR2 YYREEE (reference sequence). The CDR3 sequence is 15 residues long. CDR3 sequence: CASSPSGRATDTQYF. For the CDR3, the DNA is TGTGCCAGCAGCCCTAGCGGGAGGGCCACAGATACGCAGTATTTT.

This chain uses TRBV6-6 with TRBJ2-1; TRBD1 matches at 10 bases. CDR3 length: 16 amino acids. V lost 4 bases, J lost 6 bases, and 9 bases stayed unmatched. Per germline, CDR1 MNHNY and CDR2 SVGAGI (reference sequence). The CDR3 protein is CASSFKTGGGVNEQFF. In DNA form, the CDR3 reads TGTGCCAGCAGTTTCAAGACAGGGGGCGGGGTCAATGAGCAGTTCTTC.

The V call is TRBV19, the J call TRBJ2-6, with unresolved D. The germline CDR1 and CDR2 sequences are LNHDA and SQIVND (reference sequence). The V end lost 5 bases, the J end lost 2 bases, and 7 bases lay between the germline ends. CDR3 length: 14 residues. The CDR3 coding sequence is TGTGCCAGTAGTGCCACTCCTGGGGCCAACGTCCTGACTTTC. Translated, it gives CASSATPGANVLTF.

J is TRBJ2-2 and V is TRBV27, with 8 bases lining up with TRBD1. V was clipped by 6 bases and J by 1 base; unmatched bases: 4. This CDR3 comprises 15 residues. The germline V gene has CDR1 MNHEY and CDR2 SMNVEV (reference sequence). CDR3 region: CASRPGQGNTGELFF. The CDR3 region has the DNA TGTGCCAGCAGACCCGGACAGGGGAACACCGGGGAGCTGTTTTTT.

The J gene is TRBJ2-7, the V gene TRBV5-5; D gene ambiguous. The CDR3 loop spans 15 amino acids. Looked up from germline, CDR1 is SGHKS and CDR2 is YYEKEE (reference sequence). The V end lost 4 bases, the J end lost 2 bases, and 16 bases lay between the germline ends. This CDR3 is CASSPSWHTPYEQYF. CDR3 nucleotide sequence: TGTGCCAGCAGCCCTTCTTGGCACACGCCCTACGAGCAGTACTTC.

This clone was seen only once. The chain links TRBV6-2 or TRBV6-3 to TRBJ2-2; D possibly corresponds to TRBD1 (5 bases). Germline V gives CDR1 MNHEY, CDR2 SVGEGT. With 6 bases removed from V and 2 bases from J, the gap between germline ends came to 16 bases. This CDR3 is built from 16 residues. The CDR3 here is CASSHQPGLNTGELFF. The DNA for the CDR3 is TGTGCCAGCAGCCATCAACCAGGGCTCAACACCGGGGAGCTGTTTTTT.

V and J are TRBV5-1 and TRBJ1-1, with TRBD1 matching 7 bases. Unmatched junction bases numbered 6, after V lost 5 bases and J lost 2 bases. The germline V gene has CDR1 SGHRS and CDR2 YFSETQ. The CDR3 is 14 amino acids. The CDR3 coding sequence is TGCGCCAGCAGTTCGGGACAGTTCAACACTGAAGCTTTCTTT. Its protein is CASSSGQFNTEAFF.

The V and J genes are TRBV24-1 and TRBJ1-2; TRBD1 matches 10 bases. CDR1 and CDR2 from the germline V gene are KGHDR and SFDVKD. V lost 5 bases to trimming and J lost 2 bases; unmatched junction nucleotides: 4. The CDR3 sequence is 15 residues long. This chain's CDR3 is CATSGSDRGNYGYTF. Here the CDR3 DNA reads TGTGCCACCAGTGGTTCGGACAGGGGGAACTATGGCTACACCTTC.

The chain recombines TRBV5-5 with TRBJ1-2; TRBD1 matches at 7 bases. V lost 5 bases and J lost 8; bases outside the gene matches: 9. In germline, CDR1 is SGHKS, CDR2 YYEKEE (reference sequence). The CDR3 has 13 residues. The CDR3 is CASSNRQGEGYTF. The CDR3 nucleotides read TGTGCCAGCAGTAATCGTCAGGGGGAAGGCTACACCTTC.

The chain links TRBV19 to TRBJ2-1; a weak D match, TRBD1 (6 bases). The CDR3 spans 14 residues. V lost 7 bases to trimming and J lost 8 bases, with 18 bases between them. Germline CDR1 and CDR2: LNHDA and SQIVND (reference sequence). CDR3 sequence: CASTRYAQGDEQFF. The CDR3 region has the DNA TGTGCCAGTACAAGATACGCACAGGGAGATGAGCAGTTCTTC.

The sample holds a few counts of this clone. V usage is TRBV6-2 or TRBV6-3 and J usage is TRBJ2-1, with 8 bases matching TRBD2. Trimming at V came to 2 bases and at J to 6 bases, leaving 3 bases not matched to a gene. Germline values: CDR1 MNHEY, CDR2 SVGEGT. CDR3 length: 14 residues. The CDR3 DNA follows: TGTGCCAGCAGTTACGCGGGAGGACCCAATGAGCAGTTCTTC. Translation: CASSYAGGPNEQFF.

The chain carries TRBV24-1 and TRBJ2-2; 12 bases agree with TRBD1. Germline trimming cut 8 bases from V and 7 bases from J; bases unmatched to any gene: 13. This CDR3 has 17 amino acids. Germline V gene data show CDR1 as KGHDR and CDR2 as SFDVKD. CDR3 sequence reads: CATKHSGTGGENGELFF. The CDR3 region has the DNA TGTGCCACCAAGCACTCCGGGACAGGGGGCGAAAACGGGGAGCTGTTTTTT.

V usage is TRBV10-1 and J usage is TRBJ2-1, with 10 bases that match TRBD2. CDR1 and CDR2 from the germline V gene are WNHNN and SYGVQD (reference sequence). Unmatched junction bases numbered 8, after V lost 6 bases and J lost 6 bases. The CDR3 length is 15 residues. The CDR3: CASRGTSGMFNEQFF. The CDR3 nucleotides are TGCGCCAGCAGGGGAACTAGCGGGATGTTCAATGAGCAGTTCTTC.

The chain has TRBV7-8 and TRBJ2-1; 8 nucleotides align to TRBD2. CDR1 and CDR2 from the germline V gene are SGHVS and FQNEAQ. V shed 5 bases and J 7 bases; nucleotides not matched to a gene: 7. The CDR3 loop spans 14 amino acids. CDR3 sequence: CASSTERERNEQFF. CDR3 bases: TGTGCCAGCAGCACCGAGCGGGAGCGGAATGAGCAGTTCTTC.

The rearrangement joins TRBV24-1 to TRBJ2-2; 9 bases map to TRBD2. CDR1 KGHDR and CDR2 SFDVKD come from the germline V gene. With 5 bases clipped from V and 7 bases from J, the junction kept 4 bases outside the gene matches. The CDR3 sequence is 14 residues long. The CDR3 region is CATSAAGGVGELFF. The DNA for the CDR3 is TGTGCCACCAGTGCCGCGGGAGGGGTCGGGGAGCTGTTTTTT.

The chain couples TRBV25-1 to TRBJ2-1; D perhaps matches TRBD2 (5 bases). V was pared by 4 bases and J by 4 bases, with 8 bases between. The CDR3 sequence is 13 residues long. Germline V gene sequence: CDR1 MGHDK, CDR2 SYGVNS. This CDR3 reads CASSGWEYNEQFF. CDR3 nucleotides: TGTGCCAGCAGTGGGTGGGAGTACAATGAGCAGTTCTTC.

The J gene is TRBJ2-7, the V gene TRBV20-1; no firm D call. This CDR3 is built from 10 residues. V lost 0 bases, J lost 12 bases, and 9 bases lay in between. Per germline, CDR1 DFQATT and CDR2 SNEGSKA (reference sequence). In DNA form, the CDR3 reads TGCAGTGCTAGAGAACAAAGTGGGTACTTC. This sequence encodes CSAREQSGYF.

The chain carries TRBV5-1 and TRBJ2-1; maybe TRBD2 (6 bases). Trimming shortened V by 0 bases and J by 4 bases, and 11 bases separated the two germline ends. Germline V lookup: CDR1 SGHRS, CDR2 YFSETQ. This CDR3 has 15 amino acids. The chain's CDR3 is CASSLGAGRYNEQFF. The CDR3 coding sequence is TGCGCCAGCAGCTTGGGTGCGGGACGATACAATGAGCAGTTCTTC.

The gene calls are TRBV28 and TRBJ1-5; no definite D call. The CDR3 covers 16 residues. The V end was cut by 3 bases, the J end by 6 bases, with 18 bases between. Looked up from germline, CDR1 is MDHEN and CDR2 is SYDVKM. The CDR3 is CASSFMSLRSSQPQHF. Written as DNA, the CDR3 is TGTGCCAGCAGTTTTATGAGTTTGCGGTCTAGTCAGCCCCAGCATTTT.

The CDR3 nucleotides read TGCGCCAGCAGCTTGGGGACACTACAAGAGACCCAGTACTTC. Residues: CASSLGTLQETQYF. This rearrangement joins TRBV5-1 to TRBJ2-5, with a weak D call TRBD1 (5 bases). The CDR3 length is 14 residues. V was pared by 0 bases and J by 2 bases, with 8 bases between. Per the germline V gene, CDR1 is SGHRS and CDR2 is YFSETQ.

This clone came up once. The chain uses TRBV27 and TRBJ2-7; perhaps TRBD1 as D (6 bases). CDR1 is MNHEY and CDR2 is SMNVEV in the germline V gene (reference sequence). Deletions cut 5 bases from V and 7 bases from J, with 15 bases between. The CDR3 extends over 13 amino acids. CDR3 in DNA: TGTGCCAGCAGTCCACAGGGAATTGGGGAGCAGTACTTC. Translating gives CASSPQGIGEQYF.

The chain joins TRBV5-6 to TRBJ2-6; D is unclear. The V gene's germline CDR1 is SGHDT and CDR2 YYEEEE. CDR3 length: 17 residues. V dropped 0 bases and J dropped 4 bases, with 14 bases sitting between them. DNA for the CDR3: TGTGCCAGCAGCTTGGTGCCAGGTTCCGTGGGGGCCAACGTCCTGACTTTC. Translation: CASSLVPGSVGANVLTF.

The J gene is TRBJ2-7, the V gene TRBV2; 9 bases line up with TRBD1. In germline, CDR1 is SNHLY, CDR2 FYNNEI. The CDR3 extends over 13 amino acids. Germline trimming cut 8 bases from V and 2 bases from J; bases unmatched to any gene: 4. The DNA of the CDR3 is TGTGCCAGCCGGGACAGGGCCCCCTACGAGCAGTACTTC. This translates into CASRDRAPYEQYF.

This chain links TRBV19 with TRBJ2-1; 8 nucleotides line up with TRBD1. J gave up 7 bases and V 8 bases, and 10 bases lay outside the gene matches. This CDR3 is built from 14 residues. The germline V gene encodes CDR1 LNHDA and CDR2 SQIVND (reference sequence). The DNA of the CDR3 is TGTGCCAGTTCAGCAGGGGGCCTTAGGAATGAGCAGTTCTTC. Protein: CASSAGGLRNEQFF.

This rearrangement joins TRBV4-1 to TRBJ2-5, with TRBD1 identical over 7 bases. The CDR3 is 18 amino acids. With 3 bases clipped from V and 0 bases from J, the junction kept 13 bases outside the gene matches. The germline CDR1 and CDR2 sequences are MGHRA and YSYEKL. CDR3 residues: CASSQSSEGAGYQETQYF. The CDR3 DNA reads TGCGCCAGCAGCCAGAGCTCTGAGGGGGCAGGGTACCAAGAGACCCAGTACTTC.